Below, one TCR beta chain is given with its context. This specimen comes from a study of T-cell reconstitution after alpha-beta-depleted transplantation in children. The CDR3 contains 16 residues. The germline gives CDR1 KGHSH, CDR2 LQKENI. The V end lost 3 bases, the J end lost 3 bases, and 15 bases lay between the germline ends. As it was prepared, the TCRbeta library received unique molecular identifiers. TCRdb ran MiXCR on the PCR reads and lists one entry per CDR3 protein. The sample has 450,000 to 600,000 distinct CDR3 sequences, around a third seen once. The chain recombines TRBV18 with TRBJ2-1; D perhaps matches TRBD2 (6 bases). The sample in question was PBMCs from the stem cell graft donor, obtained from the stem cell graft. The sequence derives from a human donor who donated a stem cell graft to a child with aplastic anemia. In nucleotides, the CDR3 is TGTGCCAGCTCACCGACCCTGGGACTGGACTACAATGAGCAGTTCTTC. It translates to CASSPTLGLDYNEQFF.